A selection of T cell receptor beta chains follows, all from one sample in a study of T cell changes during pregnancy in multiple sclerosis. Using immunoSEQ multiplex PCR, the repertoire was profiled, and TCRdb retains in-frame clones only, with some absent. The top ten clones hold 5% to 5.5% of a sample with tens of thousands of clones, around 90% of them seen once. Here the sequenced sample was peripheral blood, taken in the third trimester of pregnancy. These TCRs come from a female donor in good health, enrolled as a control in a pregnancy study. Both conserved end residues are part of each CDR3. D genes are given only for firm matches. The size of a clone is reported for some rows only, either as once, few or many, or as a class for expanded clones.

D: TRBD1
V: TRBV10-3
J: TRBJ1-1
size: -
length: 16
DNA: TGTGCCATCAGTCCTACAGGGGGCGCGGGGCACACTGAAGCTTTCTTT
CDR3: CAISPTGGAGHTEAFF

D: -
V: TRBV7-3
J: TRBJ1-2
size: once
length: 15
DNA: TGTGCCAGCAGCCTCTTAGGGGGGGGAACGGATGGCTACACCTTC
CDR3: CASSLLGGGTDGYTF

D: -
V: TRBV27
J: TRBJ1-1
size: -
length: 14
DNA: TGTGCCAGCACCCTACTAGGTAGGGACACTGAAGCTTTCTTT
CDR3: CASTLLGRDTEAFF

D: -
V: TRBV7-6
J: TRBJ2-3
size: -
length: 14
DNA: TGTGCCAGCACAACAGGGCTTAGCACAGATACGCAGTATTTT
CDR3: CASTTGLSTDTQYF

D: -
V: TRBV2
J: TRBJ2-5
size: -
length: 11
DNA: TGTGCCAGCAGTCTAAAAGAGACCCAGTACTTC
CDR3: CASSLKETQYF

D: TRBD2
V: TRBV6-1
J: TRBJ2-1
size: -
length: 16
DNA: TGTGCCAGCAGTGAGCCTAGCGGGGGCCACTACAATGAGCAGTTCTTC
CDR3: CASSEPSGGHYNEQFF

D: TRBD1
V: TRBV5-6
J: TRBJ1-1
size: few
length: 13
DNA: TGTGCCAGCAGTTTACAGGGGTTCGGTGAAGCTTTCTTT
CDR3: CASSLQGFGEAFF

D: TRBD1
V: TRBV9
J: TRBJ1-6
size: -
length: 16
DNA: TGTGCCAGCAGCGCTACCGGGACAGTCTATAATTCACCCCTCCACTTT
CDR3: CASSATGTVYNSPLHF

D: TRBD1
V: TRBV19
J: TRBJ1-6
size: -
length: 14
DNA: TGTGCCAGTAGTATATCACAGGGGCTCTCACCCCTCCACTTT
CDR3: CASSISQGLSPLHF

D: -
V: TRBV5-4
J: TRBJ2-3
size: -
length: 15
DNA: TGTGCCAGCAGCGCAACAGGGTCGGGCACAGATACGCAGTATTTT
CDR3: CASSATGSGTDTQYF

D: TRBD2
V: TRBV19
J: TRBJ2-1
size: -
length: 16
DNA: TGTGCCAGTAGTACCTACAGCGGGAGGGCTAAGTCTGAGCAGTTCTTC
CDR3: CASSTYSGRAKSEQFF

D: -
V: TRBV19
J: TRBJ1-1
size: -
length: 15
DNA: TGTGCCAGTAATACTCGCGGGGGCTGGAACACTGAAGCTTTCTTT
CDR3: CASNTRGGWNTEAFF

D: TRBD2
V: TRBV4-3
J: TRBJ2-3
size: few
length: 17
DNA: TGCGCCAGCAGCCAAAACCCGACTAGCGGGGGGGCAGATACGCAGTATTTT
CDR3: CASSQNPTSGGADTQYF

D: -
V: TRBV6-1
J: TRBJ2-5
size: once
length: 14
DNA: TGTGCCAGCAGTGTCTCGACAGTCCCAGAGACCCAGTACTTC
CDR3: CASSVSTVPETQYF

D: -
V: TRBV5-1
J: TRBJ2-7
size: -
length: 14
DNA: TGCGCCAGCAGCTTGGCCGGGACTTTCGGCGAGCAGTGCTTC
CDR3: CASSLAGTFGEQCF

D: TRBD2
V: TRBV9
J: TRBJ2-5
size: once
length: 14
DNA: TGTGCCAGCAGTAATAGCGGGGGGGAAGAGACCCAGTACTTC
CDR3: CASSNSGGEETQYF

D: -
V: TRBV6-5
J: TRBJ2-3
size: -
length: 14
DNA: TGTGCCAGCAGTTACTTGGCTAGCACAGATACGCAGTATTTT
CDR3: CASSYLASTDTQYF

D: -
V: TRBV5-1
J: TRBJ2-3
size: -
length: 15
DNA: TGCGCCAGCAGCCCCCAGACTAGAAACACAGATACGCAGTATTTT
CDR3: CASSPQTRNTDTQYF

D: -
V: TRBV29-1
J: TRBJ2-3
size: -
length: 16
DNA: TGCAGCATACGGGGAGGTTCGGTGGGGGGCACAGATACGCAGTATTTT
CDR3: CSIRGGSVGGTDTQYF

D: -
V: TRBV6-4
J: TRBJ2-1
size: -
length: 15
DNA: TGTGCCAGCCGACGCGGGGGCCATATTTACGATGAGCAGTTCTTC
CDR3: CASRRGGHIYDEQFF

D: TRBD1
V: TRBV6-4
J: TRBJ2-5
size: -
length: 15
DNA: TGTGCCAGCAGTCCTGGACAGGACTACCAAGAGACCCAGTACTTC
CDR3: CASSPGQDYQETQYF

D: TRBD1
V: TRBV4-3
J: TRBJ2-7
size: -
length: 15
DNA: TGCGCCAGCAGCCAAGAACACAGGGGGGACTACGAGCAGTACTTC
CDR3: CASSQEHRGDYEQYF

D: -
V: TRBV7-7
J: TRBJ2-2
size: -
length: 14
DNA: TGTGCTAGCAGCTTAAAACTCAACACCGGGGAGCTGTTTTTT
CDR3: CASSLKLNTGELFF

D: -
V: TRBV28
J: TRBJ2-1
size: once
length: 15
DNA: TGTGCCAGCAGTTTTCAGCGGGCGTCCTACAATGAGCAGTTCTTC
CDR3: CASSFQRASYNEQFF

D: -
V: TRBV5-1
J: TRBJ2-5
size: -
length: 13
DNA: TGCGCCAGCAGCTTAGGGGTAAAAGAGACCCAGTACTTC
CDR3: CASSLGVKETQYF

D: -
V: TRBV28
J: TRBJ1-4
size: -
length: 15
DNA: TGTGCCAGCAGACCCCGGGTGCGGACTAATGAAAAACTGTTTTTT
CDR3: CASRPRVRTNEKLFF

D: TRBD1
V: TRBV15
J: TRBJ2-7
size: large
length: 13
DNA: TGTGCCACCAGCCTCGACAGGGGGGACGAGCAGTACTTC
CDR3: CATSLDRGDEQYF

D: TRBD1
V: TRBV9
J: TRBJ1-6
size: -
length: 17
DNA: TGTGCCAGCAGCGCCTCCGGACAGGTACCCACTAATTCACCCCTCCACTTT
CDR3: CASSASGQVPTNSPLHF

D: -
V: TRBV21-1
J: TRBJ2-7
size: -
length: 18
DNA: TGTGCCAGCACCAACCCCCTTAAACAGCCTCCGAACCCTTACGAGCAGTACTTC
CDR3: CASTNPLKQPPNPYEQYF

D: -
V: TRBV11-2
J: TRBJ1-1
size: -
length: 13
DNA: TGTGCCAGCAGCTTAGATAGGGGCACTGAAGCTTTCTTT
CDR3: CASSLDRGTEAFF

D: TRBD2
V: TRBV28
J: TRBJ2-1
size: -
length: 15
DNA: TGTGCCAGCAGTCTACTAGCGGGAGGGAACAATGAGCAGTTCTTC
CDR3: CASSLLAGGNNEQFF

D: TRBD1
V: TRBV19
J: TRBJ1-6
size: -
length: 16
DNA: TGTGCCAGTAGTAACCCCGGACAGGGGCATAATTCACCCCTCCACTTT
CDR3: CASSNPGQGHNSPLHF

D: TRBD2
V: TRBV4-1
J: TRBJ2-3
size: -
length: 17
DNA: TGCGCCAGCAGCCAAGAATCGGTACGGGGGGTAGGTAATACGCAGTATTTT
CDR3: CASSQESVRGVGNTQYF

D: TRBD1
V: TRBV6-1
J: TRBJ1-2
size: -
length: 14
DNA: TGTGCCAGCCAGGAGACAGGGGGGTTGCGTGGCTACACCTTC
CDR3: CASQETGGLRGYTF

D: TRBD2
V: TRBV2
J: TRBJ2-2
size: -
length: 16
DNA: TGTGCCAGCAGCGAGACTAGCGGGAGGGCCTCCGGGGAGCTGTTTTTT
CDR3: CASSETSGRASGELFF

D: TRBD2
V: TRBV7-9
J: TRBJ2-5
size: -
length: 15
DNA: TGTGCCAGCAGCCCAGAGGTAGCGGGGGCAGAGACCCAGTACTTC
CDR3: CASSPEVAGAETQYF

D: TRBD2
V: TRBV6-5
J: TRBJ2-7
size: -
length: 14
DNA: TGTGCCAGCAGCACTAGCGGGAGGATGTACGAGCAGTACTTC
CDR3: CASSTSGRMYEQYF

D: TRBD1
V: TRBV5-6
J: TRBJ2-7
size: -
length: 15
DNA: TGTGCCAGCAGCCCTCCGGGACAGGGGGCAGAAGAGCAGTACTTC
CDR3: CASSPPGQGAEEQYF

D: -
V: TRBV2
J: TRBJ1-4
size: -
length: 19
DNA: TGTGCCAGCAGTGAACCCCGAAGGGGGGGGATTGCAACTAATGAAAAACTGTTTTTT
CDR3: CASSEPRRGGIATNEKLFF

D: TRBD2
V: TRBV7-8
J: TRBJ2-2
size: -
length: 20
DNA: TGTGCCAGCAGCTTAGCCACGGGACTAGCGGGAGGTCGGCACACCGGGGAGCTGTTTTTT
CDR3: CASSLATGLAGGRHTGELFF

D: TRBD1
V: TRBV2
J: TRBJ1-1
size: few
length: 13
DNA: TGTGCCGCACAGGGGATTGGGGACACTGAAGCTTTCTTT
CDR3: CAAQGIGDTEAFF

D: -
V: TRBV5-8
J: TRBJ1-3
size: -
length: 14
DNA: TGTGCCAGCAGCTTTAGACAGTCCGTAAACACCATATATTTT
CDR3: CASSFRQSVNTIYF

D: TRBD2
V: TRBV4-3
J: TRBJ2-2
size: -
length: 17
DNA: TGCGCCAGCAGCCAAGGTTCGGGGGGGGTGAACACCGGGGAGCTGTTTTTT
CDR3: CASSQGSGGVNTGELFF

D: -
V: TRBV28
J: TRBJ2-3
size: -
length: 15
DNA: TGTGCCAGCAGTTTTTTTTTCCTCGGCACAGATACGCAGTATTTT
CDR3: CASSFFFLGTDTQYF

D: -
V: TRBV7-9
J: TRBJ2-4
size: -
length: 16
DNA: TGTGCCAGCAGCCCCACTGGCGGGGAAGCCAAAAACATTCAGTACTTC
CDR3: CASSPTGGEAKNIQYF

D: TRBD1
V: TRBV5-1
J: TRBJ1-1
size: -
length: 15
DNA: TGCGCCAGCAGCCTCCGGACAGGGCTGAACACTGAAGCTTTCTTT
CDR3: CASSLRTGLNTEAFF

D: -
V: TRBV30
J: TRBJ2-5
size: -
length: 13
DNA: TGTGCCTGGAGTCTTACGGTCCAAGAGACCCAGTACTTC
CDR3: CAWSLTVQETQYF

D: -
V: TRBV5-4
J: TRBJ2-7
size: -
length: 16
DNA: TGTGCCAGCAGCTTGAGGGGGGGGATTAGCTCCTACGAGCAGTACTTC
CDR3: CASSLRGGISSYEQYF

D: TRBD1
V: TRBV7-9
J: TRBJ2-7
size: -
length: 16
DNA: TGTGCCAGCAGCCCGCAATCGGGACAGGGATTCGGCGAGCAGTACTTC
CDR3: CASSPQSGQGFGEQYF

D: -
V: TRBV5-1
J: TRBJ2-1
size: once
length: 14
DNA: TGCGCCAGCAGCCCGGCCGGGGGTAACAATGAGCAGTTCTTC
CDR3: CASSPAGGNNEQFF

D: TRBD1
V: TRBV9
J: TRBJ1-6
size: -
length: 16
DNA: TGTGCCAGCTCCTCGCGGGGACAGGGGAGTAATTCACCCCTCCACTTT
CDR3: CASSSRGQGSNSPLHF

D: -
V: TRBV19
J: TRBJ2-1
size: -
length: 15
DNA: TGTGCCAGTAGTATTAGTAGCTTCTCCTACAATGAGCAGTTCTTC
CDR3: CASSISSFSYNEQFF

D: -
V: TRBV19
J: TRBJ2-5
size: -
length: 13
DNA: TGTGCCAGTAGTAACCTATTACAAGAGACCCAGTACTTC
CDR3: CASSNLLQETQYF

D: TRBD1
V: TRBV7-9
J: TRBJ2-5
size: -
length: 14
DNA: TGTGCCAGCAGTTTCACAGGGGAGAGTGAGACCCAGTACTTC
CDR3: CASSFTGESETQYF

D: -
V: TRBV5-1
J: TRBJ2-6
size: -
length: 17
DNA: TGCGCCAGCAGCTTGTCACCACAAAATTCTGGGGCCAACGTCCTGACTTTC
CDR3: CASSLSPQNSGANVLTF

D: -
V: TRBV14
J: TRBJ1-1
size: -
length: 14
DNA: TGTGCCAGCAGCACCCTGGAGGGGTACACTGAAGCTTTCTTT
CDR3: CASSTLEGYTEAFF

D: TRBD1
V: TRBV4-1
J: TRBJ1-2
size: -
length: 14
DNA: TGCGCCAGCAGCAGCGGACAGGGTAACTATGGCTACACCTTC
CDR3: CASSSGQGNYGYTF